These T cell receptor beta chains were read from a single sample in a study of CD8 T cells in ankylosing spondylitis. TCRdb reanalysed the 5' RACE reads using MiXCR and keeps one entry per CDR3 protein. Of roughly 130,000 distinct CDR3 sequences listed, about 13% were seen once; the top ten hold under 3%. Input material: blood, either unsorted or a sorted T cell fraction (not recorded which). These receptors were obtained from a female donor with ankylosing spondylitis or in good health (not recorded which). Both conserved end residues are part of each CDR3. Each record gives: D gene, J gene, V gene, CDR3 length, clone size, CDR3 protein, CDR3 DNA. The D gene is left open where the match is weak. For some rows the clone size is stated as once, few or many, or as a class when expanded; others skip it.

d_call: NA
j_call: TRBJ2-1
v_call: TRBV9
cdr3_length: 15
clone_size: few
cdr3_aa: CASSVVNQGVDEQFF
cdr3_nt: TGTGCCAGCAGCGTAGTCAATCAGGGTGTCGATGAGCAGTTCTTC

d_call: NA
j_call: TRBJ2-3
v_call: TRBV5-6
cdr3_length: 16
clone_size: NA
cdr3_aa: CASSLGGKPSTDTQYF
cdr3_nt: TGTGCCAGCAGCTTGGGGGGCAAACCTAGCACAGATACGCAGTATTTT

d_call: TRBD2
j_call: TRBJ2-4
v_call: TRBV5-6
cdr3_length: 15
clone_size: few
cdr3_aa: CASSLGTGGLYIQYF
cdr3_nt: TGTGCCAGCAGCTTAGGAACGGGAGGTCTCTACATTCAGTACTTC

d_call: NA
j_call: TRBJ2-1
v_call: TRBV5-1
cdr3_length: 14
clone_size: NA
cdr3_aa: CASSLETVYNGQFF
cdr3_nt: TGCGCCAGCAGCTTGGAAACAGTTTACAATGGGCAGTTCTTC

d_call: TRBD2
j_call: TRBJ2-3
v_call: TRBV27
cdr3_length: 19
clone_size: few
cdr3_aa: CASSSRWTSGSIQADTQYF
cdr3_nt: TGTGCCAGCAGTTCGAGATGGACTAGCGGGTCAATCCAGGCAGATACGCAGTATTTT

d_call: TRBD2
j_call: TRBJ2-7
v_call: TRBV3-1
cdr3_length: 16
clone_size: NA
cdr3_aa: CASSRAGTSGGYEQYF
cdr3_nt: TGTGCCAGCAGCCGAGCCGGGACTAGCGGGGGCTACGAGCAGTACTTC

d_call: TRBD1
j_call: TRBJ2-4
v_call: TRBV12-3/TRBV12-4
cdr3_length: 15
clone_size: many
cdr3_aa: CASSRFTGALNIQYF
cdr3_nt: TGTGCCAGCAGTAGATTTACAGGGGCTTTAAACATTCAGTACTTC

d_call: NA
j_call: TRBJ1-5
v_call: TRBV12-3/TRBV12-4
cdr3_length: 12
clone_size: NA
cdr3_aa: CASSNENQPQHF
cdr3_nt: TGTGCCAGCAGCAACGAGAATCAGCCCCAGCATTTT

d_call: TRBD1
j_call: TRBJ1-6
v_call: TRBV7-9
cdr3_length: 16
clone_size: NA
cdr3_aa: CASSGQGGAFDSPLHF
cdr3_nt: TGTGCCAGCAGCGGTCAGGGGGGAGCGTTTGATTCACCCCTCCACTTT

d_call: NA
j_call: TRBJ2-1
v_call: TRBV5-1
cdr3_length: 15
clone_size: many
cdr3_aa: CASSLVLASYNEQFF
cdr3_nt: TGCGCCAGCAGCTTGGTCCTTGCGTCCTACAATGAGCAGTTCTTC

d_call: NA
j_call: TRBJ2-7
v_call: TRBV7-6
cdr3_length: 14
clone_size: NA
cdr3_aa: CASSLGTDFYEQYF
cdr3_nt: TGTGCCAGCAGCTTAGGGACAGACTTTTACGAGCAGTACTTC

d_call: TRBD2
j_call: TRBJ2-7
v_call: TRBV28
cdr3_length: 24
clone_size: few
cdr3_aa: CASSILRAPRPGISVAGSSYEQYF
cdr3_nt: TGTGCCAGCAGTATTCTGCGCGCCCCCCGACCCGGGATCTCCGTAGCGGGTAGCTCCTACGAGCAGTACTTC

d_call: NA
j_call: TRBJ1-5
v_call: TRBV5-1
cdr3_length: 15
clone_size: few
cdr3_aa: CASSLEYGEDQPQHF
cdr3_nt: TGCGCCAGCAGCTTGGAATACGGGGAAGATCAGCCCCAGCATTTT

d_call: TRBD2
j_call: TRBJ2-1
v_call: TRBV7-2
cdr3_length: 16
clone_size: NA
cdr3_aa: CASSPTWSGRALEQFF
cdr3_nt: TGTGCCAGCAGCCCAACTTGGAGCGGGAGGGCCCTTGAGCAGTTCTTC

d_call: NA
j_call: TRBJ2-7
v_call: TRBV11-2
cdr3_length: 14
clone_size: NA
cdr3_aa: CASSPKAVSYEQYF
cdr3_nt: TGTGCCAGCAGCCCCAAAGCAGTCTCCTACGAGCAGTACTTC

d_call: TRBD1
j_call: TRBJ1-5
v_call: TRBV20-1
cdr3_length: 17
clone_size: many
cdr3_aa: CSARVEGGKGASQPQHF
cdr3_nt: TGCAGTGCTAGAGTTGAAGGCGGGAAGGGGGCAAGTCAGCCCCAGCATTTT

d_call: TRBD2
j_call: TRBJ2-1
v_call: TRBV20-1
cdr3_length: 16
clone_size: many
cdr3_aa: CSARATSGTKSNEQFF
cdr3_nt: TGCAGTGCTCGTGCGACTAGCGGGACCAAGTCCAATGAGCAGTTCTTC